This T cell receptor (beta chain) was retrieved from a study of T cells after yellow fever vaccination. Study conclusions and caveats: Boosting was followed by the reappearance of most primary-vaccination clones (about 97% CD4, about 88% CD8).

This clonotype was counted a few times. Its antigen is currently unknown. The germline V gene encodes CDR1 SGHTA and CDR2 FQGNSA. Trimming at V came to 4 bases and at J to 2 bases, leaving 11 bases not matched to a gene. The CDR3 contains 16 residues. MiXCR, applied by TCRdb to the 5' RACE reads, yields one record per CDR3 protein. The sample gives about 110,000 distinct CDR3 sequences, 8% to 9.5% of which show up once; around 25% is in the top ten. The receptor was derived from a man younger than 45 who received the YFV17D yellow fever vaccine. The chain couples TRBV7-2 to TRBJ2-7, with 7 bases aligning to TRBD2. The sample in question was CD8+ T cells sorted from PBMCs, obtained 45 days after the yellow fever booster vaccination. CDR3 protein: CASSSHPGTTAYEQYF. The CDR3 region has the DNA TGTGCCAGCAGCTCACACCCCGGGACTACCGCCTACGAGCAGTACTTC.